This TCR beta chain was captured by sequencing in a study of shared clonotypes between healthy human individuals. Unmatched junction bases numbered 10, after V lost 0 bases and J lost 0 bases. The V gene's germline CDR1 is LGHNA and CDR2 YSLEER. The CDR3 covers 18 residues. Study results and caveats: What rarefaction showed was incomplete sorted-subset sequencing despite large depth.

A note on this clone: What it recognizes is unknown.

Clones were sequenced by immunoSEQ multiplex PCR, and TCRdb holds only the in-frame ones, with some missing. In the table there are fewer than 1.8 million clones, approximately 98.5% of which are singletons. The J gene is TRBJ2-7, the V gene TRBV4-3; 8 bases match TRBD1. Source material: naive CD4+ T cells sorted from blood. Subset indicated: CD45RA+ positively selected. This clonotype was sampled from a man aged 25 to 40 in good health. CDR3: CASSQDNIGQGFSYEQYF. The CDR3 DNA reads TGCGCCAGCAGCCAAGATAATATAGGACAGGGCTTCTCCTACGAGCAGTACTTC.